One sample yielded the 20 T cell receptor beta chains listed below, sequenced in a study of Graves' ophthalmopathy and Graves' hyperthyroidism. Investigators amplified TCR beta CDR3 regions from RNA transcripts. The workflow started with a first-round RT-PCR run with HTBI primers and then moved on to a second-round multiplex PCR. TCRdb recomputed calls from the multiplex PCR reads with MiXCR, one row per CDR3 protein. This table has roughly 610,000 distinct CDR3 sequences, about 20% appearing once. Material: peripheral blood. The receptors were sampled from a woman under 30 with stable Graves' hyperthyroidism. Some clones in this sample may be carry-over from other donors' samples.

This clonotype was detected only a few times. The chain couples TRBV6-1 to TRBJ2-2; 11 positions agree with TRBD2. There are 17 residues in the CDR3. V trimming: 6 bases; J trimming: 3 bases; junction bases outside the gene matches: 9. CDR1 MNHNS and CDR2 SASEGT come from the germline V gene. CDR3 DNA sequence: TGTGCCAGCAGCCCAGGACTAGCGGGTCTGGACACCGGGGAGCTGTTTTTT. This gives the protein CASSPGLAGLDTGELFF.

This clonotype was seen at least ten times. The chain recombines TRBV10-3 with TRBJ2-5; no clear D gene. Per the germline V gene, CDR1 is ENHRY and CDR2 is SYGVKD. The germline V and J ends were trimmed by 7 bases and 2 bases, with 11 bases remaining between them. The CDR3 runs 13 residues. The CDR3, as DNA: TGTGCCATCAAAAGAGGAAATCAAGAGACCCAGTACTTC. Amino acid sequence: CAIKRGNQETQYF.

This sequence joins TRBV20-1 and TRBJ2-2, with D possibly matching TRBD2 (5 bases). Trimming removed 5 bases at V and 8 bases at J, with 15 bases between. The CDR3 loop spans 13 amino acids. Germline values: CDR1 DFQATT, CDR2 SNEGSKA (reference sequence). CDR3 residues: CSASGLSTGELFF. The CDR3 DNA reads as TGCAGTGCTTCTGGACTTTCCACAGGGGAGCTGTTTTTT.

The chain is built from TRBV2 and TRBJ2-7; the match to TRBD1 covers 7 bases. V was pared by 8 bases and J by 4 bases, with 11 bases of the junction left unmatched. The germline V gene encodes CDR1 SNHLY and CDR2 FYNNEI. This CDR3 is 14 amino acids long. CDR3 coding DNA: TGTGCCAGCTCGCCGGGACAGATGCCATACGAGCAGTACTTC. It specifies CASSPGQMPYEQYF.

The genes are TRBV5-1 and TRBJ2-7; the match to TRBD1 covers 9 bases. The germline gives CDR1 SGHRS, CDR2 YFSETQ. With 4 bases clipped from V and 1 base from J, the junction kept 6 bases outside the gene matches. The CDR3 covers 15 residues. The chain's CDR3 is CASSQGQGGSYEQYF. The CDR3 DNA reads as TGCGCCAGCAGCCAGGGACAGGGAGGTTCCTACGAGCAGTACTTC.

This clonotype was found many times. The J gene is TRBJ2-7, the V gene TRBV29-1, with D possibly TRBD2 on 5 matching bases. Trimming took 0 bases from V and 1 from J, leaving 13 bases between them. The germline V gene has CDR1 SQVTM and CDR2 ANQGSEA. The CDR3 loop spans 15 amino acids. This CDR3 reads CSVEEKAATSYEQYF. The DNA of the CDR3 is TGCAGCGTTGAAGAAAAAGCGGCCACATCCTACGAGCAGTACTTC.

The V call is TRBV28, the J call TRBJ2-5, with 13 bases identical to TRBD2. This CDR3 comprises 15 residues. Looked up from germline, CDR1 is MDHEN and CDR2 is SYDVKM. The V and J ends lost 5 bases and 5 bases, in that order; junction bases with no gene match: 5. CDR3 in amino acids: CASSTSGRVGETQYF. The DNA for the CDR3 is TGTGCCAGCAGTACTAGCGGGAGGGTAGGGGAGACCCAGTACTTC. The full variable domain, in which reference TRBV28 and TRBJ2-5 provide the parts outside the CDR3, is DVKVTQSSRYLVKRTGEKVFLECVQDMDHENMFWYRQDPGLGLRLIYFSYDVKMKEKGDIPEGYSVSREKKERFSLILESASTNQTSMYLCASSTSGRVGETQYFGPGTRLLVL.

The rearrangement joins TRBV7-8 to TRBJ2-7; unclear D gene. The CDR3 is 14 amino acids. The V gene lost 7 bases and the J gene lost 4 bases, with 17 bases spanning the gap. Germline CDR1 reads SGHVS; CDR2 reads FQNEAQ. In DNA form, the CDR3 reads TGTGCCAGCAAGTCGGCGCAGACCGGGTACGAGCAGTACTTC. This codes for CASKSAQTGYEQYF.

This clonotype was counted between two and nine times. The CDR3 bases are TGTGCCAGCAGCTTATTTCCCAGAAAGGGTACCGGGGAGCTGTTTTTT. Translation gives CASSLFPRKGTGELFF. V and J are TRBV11-2 and TRBJ2-2; D is unresolved. Germline-derived CDR1 and CDR2 are SGHAT and FQNNGV. The CDR3 covers 16 residues. The V gene lost 2 bases and the J gene lost 5 bases, with 15 bases spanning the gap.

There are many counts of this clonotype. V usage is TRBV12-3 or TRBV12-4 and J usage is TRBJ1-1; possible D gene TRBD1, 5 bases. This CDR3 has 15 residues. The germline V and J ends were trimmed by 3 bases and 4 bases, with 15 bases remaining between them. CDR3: CASSFDEVGGTEAFF. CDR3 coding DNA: TGTGCCAGCAGTTTTGACGAGGTCGGGGGCACTGAAGCTTTCTTT.

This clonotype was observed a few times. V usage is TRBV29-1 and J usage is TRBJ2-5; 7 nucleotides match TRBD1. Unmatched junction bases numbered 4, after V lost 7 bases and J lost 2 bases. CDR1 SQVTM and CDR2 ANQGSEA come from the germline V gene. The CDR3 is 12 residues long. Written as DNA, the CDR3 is TGCAGCGCCGGGACAGAACAAGAGACCCAGTACTTC. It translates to CSAGTEQETQYF. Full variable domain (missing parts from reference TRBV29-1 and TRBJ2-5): SAVISQKPSRDICQRGTSLTIQCQVDSQVTMMFWYRQQPGQSLTLIATANQGSEATYESGFVIDKFPISRPNLTFSTLTVSNMSPEDSSIYLCSAGTEQETQYFGPGTRLLVL.

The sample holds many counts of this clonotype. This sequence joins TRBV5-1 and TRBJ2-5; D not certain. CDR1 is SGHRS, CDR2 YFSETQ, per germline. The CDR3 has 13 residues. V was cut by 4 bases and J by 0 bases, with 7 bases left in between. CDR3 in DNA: TGCGCCAGCAGCGAGCTGTACCAAGAGACCCAGTACTTC. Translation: CASSELYQETQYF.

The CDR3, as DNA: TGTGCCTGGAAGGGACGGTTGAGCGGGGAGCTGTTTTTT. This gives the protein CAWKGRLSGELFF. This sequence joins TRBV30 and TRBJ2-2, with D possibly being TRBD1 or TRBD2 (5 bases each). Germline-derived CDR1 and CDR2 are GTSNPN and SVGIG (reference sequence). V was trimmed by 4 bases and J by 7 bases, leaving 13 bases between them. The CDR3 length is 13 residues. Supplemented by reference TRBV30 and TRBJ2-2, the full variable domain reads SQTIHQWPATLVQPVGSPLSLECTVEGTSNPNLYWYRQAAGRGLQLLFYSVGIGQISSEVPQNLSASRPQDRQFILSSKKLLLSDSGFYLCAWKGRLSGELFFGEGSRLTVL.

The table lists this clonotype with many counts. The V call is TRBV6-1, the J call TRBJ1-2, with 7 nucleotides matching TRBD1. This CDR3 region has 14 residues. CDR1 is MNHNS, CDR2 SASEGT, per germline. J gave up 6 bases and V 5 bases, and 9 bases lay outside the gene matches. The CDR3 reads CASSTYRGRDGYTF. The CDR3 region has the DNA TGTGCCAGCAGTACCTACAGGGGAAGGGATGGCTACACCTTC.

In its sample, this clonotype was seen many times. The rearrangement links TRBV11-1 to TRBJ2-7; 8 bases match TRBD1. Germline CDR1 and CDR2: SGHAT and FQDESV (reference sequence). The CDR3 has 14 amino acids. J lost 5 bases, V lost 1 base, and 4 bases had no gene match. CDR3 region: CASSLVPGGDEQYF. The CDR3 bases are TGTGCCAGCAGCTTAGTTCCAGGGGGCGACGAGCAGTACTTC.

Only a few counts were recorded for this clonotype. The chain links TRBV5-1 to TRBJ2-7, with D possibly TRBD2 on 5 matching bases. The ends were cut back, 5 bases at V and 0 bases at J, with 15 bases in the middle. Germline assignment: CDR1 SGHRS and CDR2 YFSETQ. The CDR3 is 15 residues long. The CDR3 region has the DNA TGCGCCAGCAGGACCGGACTTCAAATCTCCTACGAGCAGTACTTC. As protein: CASRTGLQISYEQYF. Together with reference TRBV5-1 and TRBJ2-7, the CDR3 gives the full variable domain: KAGVTQTPRYLIKTRGQQVTLSCSPISGHRSVSWYQQTPGQGLQFLFEYFSETQRNKGNFPGRFSGRQFSNSRSEMNVSTLELGDSALYLCASRTGLQISYEQYFGPGTRLTVT.

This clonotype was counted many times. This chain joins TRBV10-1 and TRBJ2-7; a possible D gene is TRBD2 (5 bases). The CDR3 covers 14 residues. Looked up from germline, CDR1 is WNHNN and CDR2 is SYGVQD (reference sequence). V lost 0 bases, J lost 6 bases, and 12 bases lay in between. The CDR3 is CASSESLAGAEQYF. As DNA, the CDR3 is TGCGCCAGCAGTGAGTCCCTAGCCGGTGCCGAGCAGTACTTC.

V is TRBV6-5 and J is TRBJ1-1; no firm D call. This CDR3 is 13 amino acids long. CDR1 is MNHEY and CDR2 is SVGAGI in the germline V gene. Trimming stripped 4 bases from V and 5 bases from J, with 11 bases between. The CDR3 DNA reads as TGTGCCAGCAGTTCCCGGACCTGGACTGAAGCTTTCTTT. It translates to CASSSRTWTEAFF.

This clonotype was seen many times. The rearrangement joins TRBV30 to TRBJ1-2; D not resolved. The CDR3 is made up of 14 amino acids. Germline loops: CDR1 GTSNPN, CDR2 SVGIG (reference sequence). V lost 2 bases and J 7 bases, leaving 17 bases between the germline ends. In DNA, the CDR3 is TGTGCCTGGAGTCCCAATGGAAAGGGTCGTGGCTACACCTTC. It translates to CAWSPNGKGRGYTF.

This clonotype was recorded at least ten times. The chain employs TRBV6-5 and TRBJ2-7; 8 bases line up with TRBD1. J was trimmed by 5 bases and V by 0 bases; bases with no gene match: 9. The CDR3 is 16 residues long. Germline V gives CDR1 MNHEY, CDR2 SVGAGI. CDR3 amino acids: CASSYSMGQALDEQYF. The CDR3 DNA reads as TGTGCCAGCAGTTACTCGATGGGACAGGCCCTGGACGAGCAGTACTTC.